The sequence of this T cell receptor (beta chain) was determined in a study of human T cells and chemical hapten exposure (dated by TCRdb to about 2021). General notes on the study: For sensitization, 2% DPC in acetone was applied to an approximately 2 cm by approximately 2 cm area of upper inner arm skin. Patients additionally received weekly therapeutic DPC doses to the scalp throughout the approximately 22-week study period. Patch testing on the upper back used Finn chambers containing 0.01% DPC, with scoring done after 6 days according to International Contact Dermatitis Research Group standards. The mostly female patient cohort included alopecia areata with under or over 50% scalp involvement, alopecia totalis and alopecia universalis. Libraries were pooled for sequencing, and per-sample TCR yields varied mainly because of small differences in library volumes within the pool. This study followed changes in the peripheral blood TCR repertoire in vivo during primary and secondary sensitization of alopecia patients to the hapten diphenylcyclopropenone (DPC). Blood samples were taken from patients before sensitization (week 0) and then at 2, 6 and about 24 weeks after DPC sensitization. Some 29 alopecia patients provided blood for TCR sequencing at one to four time points (pre-sensitization, 2, 6 and 24 weeks). Broader findings and caveats from the paper: Significantly more large CDR3 similarity clusters were formed by expanded TCRs than by pre-sensitization or healthy control sets, consistent with antigen-driven responses. Patch test score correlated positively with the number of PT1 expanded TCRs, reaching significance at thresholds 8, 16 and 32 but not at 4. No change with DPC sensitization was found in the number of TCRs above 1 in 1000 frequency, and no evidence of global repertoire structure alterations was found. Repeated subsampling changed both the strength of the expansion versus patch-test correlation and the threshold at which the correlation became significant. Because every patient had alopecia, a presumed autoimmune disease, the patients' immune response might differ from that of healthy individuals.

Notes on this clonotype: No antigen is known for it. One base away there is no much larger clone; base qualities are not given.

Interpreted using the paper, the time point label stands for: patch test 1, 2 weeks after DPC sensitization. This specimen's treatment or condition label, per the study, means: therapeutic diphenylcyclopropenone sensitization with weekly scalp DPC. At every patch-test visit, the blood draw took place before the patch test was put on. Patients were considered eligible if aged 18 to 70, diagnosed with alopecia and deemed suitable for DPC therapy, and patients were excluded if pregnant. Total RNA was extracted from unfractionated whole blood collected in Tempus Blood RNA tubes. Library preparation was by RACE. Sequencer: NextSeq 500. During library preparation, unique molecular identifiers were attached to individual cDNA molecules so that TCRs could be counted in a quantitative, reproducible way. Both TCR alpha and TCR beta chains were sequenced from each blood RNA sample. The original pipeline was this. A median of approximately 100,000 TCRs per sample was observed, with a range of about 23,224 to 690,600. The Decombinator software suite was used to annotate the V, J and CDR3 of the TCR reads. For the PS versus PT1 abundance plots, all samples were subsampled to the same number of TCRs (28,000). Expanded TCRs were defined as absent before sensitization and observed at least eight times at the 2-week time point. TCRdb reanalyzed the raw reads on its own, using fastp at Q25 for trimming and MiXCR for clone calling, and kept in-frame beta chains. Each entry is one CDR3 protein sequence, shown with its most common DNA and genes. TCRdb assigned the V and J calls; the authors' analysis was not used. The sample has about 99,000 distinct CDR3 sequences on record, roughly an eighth of them singletons. Jointly, the top ten make up approximately 2.1% of the sample.

Material: whole blood, obtained in connection with sensitization to the hapten diphenylcyclopropenone (DPC). The clonotype comes from a middle-aged woman with alopecia areata. Some clones in this sample may be carry-over from other donors' samples.

Read as DNA, the sequence is TGTGCCAGCAGCTCCGCCGGGACTGGTAGGAGAGCTTTCTTT. Translation gives CASSSAGTGRRAFF. Recombination connected TRBV6-5 to TRBJ1-1; perhaps TRBD1 is the D gene, with 5 bases matching. The V end loses 6 bases and the J end loses 10 bases, and a stretch of 21 bases separates them. From the cysteine up to the phenylalanine, the CDR3 has a length of 14 residues. Left in the record is the CDR3 DNA by itself, 42 bases read in frame from the first base. According to the germline V gene, CDR1 reads MNHEY and CDR2 reads SVGAGI.